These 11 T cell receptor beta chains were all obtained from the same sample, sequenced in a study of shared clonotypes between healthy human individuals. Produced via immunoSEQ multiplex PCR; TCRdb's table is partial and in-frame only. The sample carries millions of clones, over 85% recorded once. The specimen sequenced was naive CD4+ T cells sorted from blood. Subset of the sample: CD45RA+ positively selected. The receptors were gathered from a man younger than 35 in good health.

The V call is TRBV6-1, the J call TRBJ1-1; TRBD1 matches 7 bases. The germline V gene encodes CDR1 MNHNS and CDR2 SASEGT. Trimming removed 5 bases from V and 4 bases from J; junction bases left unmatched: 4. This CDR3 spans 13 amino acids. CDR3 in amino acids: CASSSTGVTEAFF. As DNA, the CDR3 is TGTGCCAGCAGTTCCACAGGGGTCACTGAAGCTTTCTTT.

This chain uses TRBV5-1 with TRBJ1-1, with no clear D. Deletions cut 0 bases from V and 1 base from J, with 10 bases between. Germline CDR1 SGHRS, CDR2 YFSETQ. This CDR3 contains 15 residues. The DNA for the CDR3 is TGCGCCAGCAGCTTGGAATGGAGTCGGAACACTGAAGCTTTCTTT. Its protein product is CASSLEWSRNTEAFF. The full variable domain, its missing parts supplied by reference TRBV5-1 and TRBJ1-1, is KAGVTQTPRYLIKTRGQQVTLSCSPISGHRSVSWYQQTPGQGLQFLFEYFSETQRNKGNFPGRFSGRQFSNSRSEMNVSTLELGDSALYLCASSLEWSRNTEAFFGQGTRLTVV.

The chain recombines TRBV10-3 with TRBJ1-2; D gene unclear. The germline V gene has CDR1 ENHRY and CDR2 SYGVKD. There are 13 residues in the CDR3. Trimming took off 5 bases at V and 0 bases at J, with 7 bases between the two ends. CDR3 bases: TGTGCCATCAGTCGTCTCGCTAACTATGGCTACACCTTC. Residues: CAISRLANYGYTF.

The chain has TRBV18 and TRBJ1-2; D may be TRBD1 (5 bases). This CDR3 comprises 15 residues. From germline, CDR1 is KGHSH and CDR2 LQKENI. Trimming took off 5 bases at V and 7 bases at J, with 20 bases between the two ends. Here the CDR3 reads CASSKTGEGLTGYTF. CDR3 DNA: TGTGCCAGCTCAAAAACGGGTGAGGGGCTTACTGGCTACACCTTC.

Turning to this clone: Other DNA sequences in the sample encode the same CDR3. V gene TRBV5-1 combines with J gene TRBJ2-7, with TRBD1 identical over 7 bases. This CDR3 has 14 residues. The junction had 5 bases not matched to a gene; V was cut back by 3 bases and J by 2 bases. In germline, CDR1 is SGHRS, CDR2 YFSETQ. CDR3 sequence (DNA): TGCGCCAGCAGCTCAGACAGGGTGACCTACGAGCAGTACTTC. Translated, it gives CASSSDRVTYEQYF.

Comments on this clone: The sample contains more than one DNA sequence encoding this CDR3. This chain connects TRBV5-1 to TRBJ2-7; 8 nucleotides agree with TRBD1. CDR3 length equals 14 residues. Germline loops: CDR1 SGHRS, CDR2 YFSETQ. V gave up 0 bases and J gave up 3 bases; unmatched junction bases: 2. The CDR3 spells CASSLGQGIYEQYF. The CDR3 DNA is TGCGCCAGCAGCTTGGGACAGGGGATCTACGAGCAGTACTTC.

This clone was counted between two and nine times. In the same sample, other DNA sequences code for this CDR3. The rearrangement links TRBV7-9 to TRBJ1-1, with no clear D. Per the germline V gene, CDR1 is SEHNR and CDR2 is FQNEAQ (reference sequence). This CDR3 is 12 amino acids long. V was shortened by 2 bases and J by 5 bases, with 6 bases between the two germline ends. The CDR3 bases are TGTGCCAGCAGCTTAAGGGATACTGAAGCTTTCTTT. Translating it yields CASSLRDTEAFF.

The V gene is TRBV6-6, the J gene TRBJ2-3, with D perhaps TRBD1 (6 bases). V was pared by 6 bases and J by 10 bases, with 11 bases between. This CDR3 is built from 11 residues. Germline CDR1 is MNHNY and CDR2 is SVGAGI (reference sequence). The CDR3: CASRREGAQYF. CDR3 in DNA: TGTGCCAGCAGACGCGAGGGGGCGCAGTATTTT.

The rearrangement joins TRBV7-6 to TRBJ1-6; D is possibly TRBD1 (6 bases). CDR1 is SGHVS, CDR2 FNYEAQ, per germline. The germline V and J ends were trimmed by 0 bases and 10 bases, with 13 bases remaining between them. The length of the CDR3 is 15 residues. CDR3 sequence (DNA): TGTGCCAGCAGCTTAGCCCAGGGGCTAAGCTCACCCCTCCACTTT. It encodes CASSLAQGLSSPLHF.

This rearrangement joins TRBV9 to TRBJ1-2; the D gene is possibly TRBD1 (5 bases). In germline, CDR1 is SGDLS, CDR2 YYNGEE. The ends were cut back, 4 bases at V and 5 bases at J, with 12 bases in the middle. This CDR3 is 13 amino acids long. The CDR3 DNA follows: TGTGCCAGCAGCCCGCAGGCAGGGTATGGCTACACCTTC. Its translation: CASSPQAGYGYTF.

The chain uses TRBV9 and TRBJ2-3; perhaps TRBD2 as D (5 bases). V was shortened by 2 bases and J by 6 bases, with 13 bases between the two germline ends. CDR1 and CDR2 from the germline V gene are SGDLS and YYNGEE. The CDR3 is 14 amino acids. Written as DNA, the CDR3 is TGTGCCAGCAGCGTGGGGAGTGGAGCGGATACGCAGTATTTT. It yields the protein CASSVGSGADTQYF.